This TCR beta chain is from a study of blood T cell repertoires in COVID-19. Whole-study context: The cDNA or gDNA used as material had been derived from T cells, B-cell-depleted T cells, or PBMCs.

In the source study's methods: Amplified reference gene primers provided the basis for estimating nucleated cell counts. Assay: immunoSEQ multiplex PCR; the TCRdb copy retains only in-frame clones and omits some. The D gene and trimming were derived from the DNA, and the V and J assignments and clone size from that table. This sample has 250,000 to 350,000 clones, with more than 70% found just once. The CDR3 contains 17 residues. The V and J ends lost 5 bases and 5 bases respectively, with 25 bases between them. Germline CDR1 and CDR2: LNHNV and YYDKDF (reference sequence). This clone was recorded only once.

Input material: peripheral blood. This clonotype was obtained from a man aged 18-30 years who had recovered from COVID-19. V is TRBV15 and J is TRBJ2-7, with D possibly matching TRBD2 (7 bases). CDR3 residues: CATSSYRTGGTFNEQYF. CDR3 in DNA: TGTGCCACCAGCTCCTATCGCACGGGGGGCACATTCAACGAGCAGTACTTC. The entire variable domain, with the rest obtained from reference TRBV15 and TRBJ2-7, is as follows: DAMVIQNPRYQVTQFGKPVTLSCSQTLNHNVMYWYQQKSSQAPKLLFHYYDKDFNNEADTPDNFQSRRPNTSFCFLDIRSPGLGDTAMYLCATSSYRTGGTFNEQYFGPGTRLTVT.